This T cell receptor beta chain was sequenced during a study of OX40 agonist ivuxolimab in advanced cancers. Overall study context: Among those treated, three patients had partial responses, one with hepatocellular carcinoma and two with cutaneous melanoma.

Study-wide findings and caveats: CD8+ T cells were the subset that, on average, had more expanded clones than CD4+.

This CDR3 is 15 amino acids long. Trimming took 4 bases from V and 9 from J; bases not matched to a gene: 5. Germline V lookup: CDR1 MRHNA, CDR2 SNTAGT. The method was immunoSEQ multiplex PCR; TCRdb's version includes in-frame clones alone and lacks a portion of them. The top ten clones hold approximately 0.16% of a sample with 90,000 to 100,000 clones, around 90% of them seen once. Regarding this clone: No antigen is known for it.

This chain uses TRBV6-4 with TRBJ2-1; 14 bases fit TRBD2. The material was CD4+ or CD8+ T cells sorted from blood, obtained in a trial of the OX40 agonist ivuxolimab. This clonotype originated in an adult with an advanced solid tumor such as melanoma, head and neck, liver or kidney cancer. CDR3 residues: CASSGLAGGPSEQFF. The CDR3 DNA reads as TGTGCCAGCAGTGGACTAGCGGGAGGGCCCAGTGAGCAGTTCTTC.